Listed below are T cell receptor delta chains from one sample, sequenced in a study of Vδ1+ human thymocytes. TCRdb re-analyzed the multiplex PCR reads via CATT. The table has 70,000 to 90,000 delta-chain clones, around 30% seen once; the top ten hold about 0.24%. The sequencing input was Vdelta1+ gamma-delta thymocytes from the thymus. These receptors originate from a boy under two years old who had congenital heart surgery. CDR3s include the opening cysteine and the closing phenylalanine or tryptophan. Only part of the rows carry a size: once, few, many, or a class if the clone is expanded.

abundance,v_gene,CDR3aa
few,TRDV1,CALGGPRIRGYFAELIF
NA,TRDV1,CALGELGTFLRTGGYPRYDTDKLIF
NA,TRDV1,CALALDLDWGATPRKRTDKLIF
few,TRDV1,CALGERLLRAGDACTDKLIF
few,TRDV1,CALGENSSCTGYVGLGYTDKLIF
NA,TRDV1,CALGEVASPPYWGRPYTDKLIF
NA,TRDV1,CALGELWGTYTDKLIF
NA,TRDV2,CACDGVLGIKADKLIF
NA,TRDV1,CALGDSPLWGILADKLIF
NA,TRDV1,CALGELRLPTVRLPPGGYILYTDKLIF
NA,TRDV1,CALGELRGGYAVQYTDKLIF
few,TRDV1,CALGEFFLYWGRGKLIF
few,TRDV1,CALGGPKLWGIRDKLIF
NA,TRDV1,CALGERRRDGKLIF
NA,TRDV1,CALGELKPPTEYKLIF
few,TRDV2,CACDTEGGNNDKLIF
NA,TRDV2,CACDPVLGDTYTDKLIF
NA,TRDV1,CALGENRATSLRDTDKLIF
NA,TRDV1,CALGEPPRRGDTRENTDKLIF
NA,TRDV1,CALRVATGGYADKLIF
NA,TRDV2,CATWGIRLSSWDTRQMFF
NA,TRDV1,CALGEPTEFLLGDTRSTDKLIF
few,TRDV1,CALGEHYDTRYWGSPDKLIF
NA,TRDV2,CACDTLTLLGDTHTDKLIF
NA,TRDV1,CALNTLGGDTKLIF
NA,TRDV1,CALGEPHSYGGLGGLYTDKLIF
NA,TRDV1,CALGEVAVGGVWSHCKLIF
few,TRDV3,CAFTPHPVGLTAQLFF
few,TRDV1,CALGDPSPTGIPSGADKLIF
NA,TRDV1,CALGEEWGDTDDKLIF
NA,TRDV1,CALGVASRPRPGGYASDKLIF
few,TRDV1,CALGGSSLPKFGCDPNTDKLIF
NA,TRDV1,CALGEGPGHHLGLIF
NA,TRDV2,CACLADGMSGGSYSWDTRQMFF
NA,TRDV1,CALGERSSYGFTGACTDKLIF
NA,TRDV1,CALGEYSYSRISDCYTDKLIF
NA,TRDV1,CALGEPGLTRDRPHKLIF
few,TRDV1,CALGEPFLPESFLLGDASNTDKLIF
few,TRDV1,CALGELFHVGIRGYTDKLIF
NA,TRDV1,CALGFPVSRGIPDDKLIF
few,TRDV2,CACTLRTDKLIF
few,TRDV2,CACDTGGTQYVHADKLIF
NA,TRDV1,CALGSHYPGGSSYTDKLIF
NA,TRDV1,CALGGPPERLYTDKLIF
few,TRDV1,CALREQPDKLIF
NA,TRDV1,CALGEYYGTGGMYTDKLIF
NA,TRDV1,CALGISPTPGDFTDKLIF
NA,TRDV1,CALGDQRTDKLIF
NA,TRDV1,CALGELKYTDKLIF
NA,TRDV1,CALGEPFGDDCANGTEGKLIF
NA,TRDV1,CALGELWDPSPPAYTDKLIF
NA,TRDV1,CALALFRVLGDMETAQLFF